A selection of T cell receptor beta chains follows, all from one sample in a study of blood T cell repertoires in COVID-19. Profiled with immunoSEQ multiplex PCR; TCRdb holds only in-frame clones, not every one. The sample lists 15,000 to 20,000 clones; 89% were seen once. Sample: peripheral blood. The receptor set was obtained from a man aged 55 to 69 with active COVID-19. Both conserved end residues are part of each CDR3. The D gene is left open where the match is weak. Clone size appears in some rows only: once, few, many, or a class for an expanded clone.

V	D	size	J	DNA	CDR3
TRBV6-6	TRBD2	NA	TRBJ2-5	TGTGCCAGCAGCATAGGCGGACTAGCGGGAGGGAGGTCCAAGGCCAAAGAGACCCAGTACTTC	CASSIGGLAGGRSKAKETQYF
TRBV5-1	TRBD2	NA	TRBJ2-5	TGCGCCAGCAGCCATACGGGACTAGCCCAAGAGACCCAGTACTTC	CASSHTGLAQETQYF
TRBV30	TRBD1	NA	TRBJ2-7	TGTGCCTGGAGTGGCACAGGGGGCTACGAGCAGTACTTC	CAWSGTGGYEQYF
TRBV7-6	NA	NA	TRBJ1-1	TGTGCCAGCAGCCCTCAGGTCGCGGGACCTGCCCCAGTGGGTGAAGCTTTCTTT	CASSPQVAGPAPVGEAFF
TRBV5-1	TRBD1	NA	TRBJ1-4	TGCGCCAGCAGCTTTGGACAGGGAAGGGGAAATGAAAAACTGTTTTTT	CASSFGQGRGNEKLFF
TRBV6-6	NA	NA	TRBJ2-5	TGTGCCAGCAGTTACTCGAACAAAGAACAAGAGACCCAGTACTTC	CASSYSNKEQETQYF
TRBV7-9	NA	NA	TRBJ1-1	TGTGCCAGCAGCCCAAAAATAGGGGGCACTGAAGCTTTCTTT	CASSPKIGGTEAFF
TRBV7-2	TRBD1	NA	TRBJ1-4	TGTGCCAGCAGTCCTACAGGGGTTAATGAAAAACTGTTTTTT	CASSPTGVNEKLFF
TRBV27	TRBD1	NA	TRBJ1-2	TGTGCCAGCAGTCCTAGGGACAGGGCCTCCTATGGCTACACCTTC	CASSPRDRASYGYTF
TRBV7-6	NA	NA	TRBJ2-7	TGTGCCAACTCAACCGAGCAGTACTTC	CANSTEQYF
TRBV29-1	NA	NA	TRBJ2-7	TGCAGCGTTGAACCCCCCCGGGGCAGGGGTTTATACGAGCAGTACTTC	CSVEPPRGRGLYEQYF
TRBV12-5	TRBD2	NA	TRBJ2-3	TGTGCTAGTGCTAGCGGGGCCGACACAGATACGCAGTATTTT	CASASGADTDTQYF
TRBV4-3	NA	NA	TRBJ2-7	TGCGCCAGCAGCCAAGGATTAGGACAGATTTACGAGCAGTACTTC	CASSQGLGQIYEQYF
TRBV7-2	TRBD2	NA	TRBJ2-1	TGTGCCAGCAGCATCCGGACTAGCGGGTACAATGAGCAGTTCTTC	CASSIRTSGYNEQFF
TRBV3-1/TRBV3-2	TRBD2	NA	TRBJ2-7	TGTGCCAGCAGGAGGGAAGCGGGAGGCCCCTACGAGCAGTACTTC	CASRREAGGPYEQYF
TRBV5-4	TRBD1	NA	TRBJ1-1	TGTGCCAGCAACCAGGGGGCGCCAGGGAACACTGAAGCTTTCTTT	CASNQGAPGNTEAFF
TRBV2	TRBD1	NA	TRBJ1-2	TGTGCCAGCAGCCCCGACAGGGGTAAGCTCTTC	CASSPDRGKLF
TRBV7-2	TRBD2	few	TRBJ2-1	TGTGCCAGCAGCTTAAACCCTCGCGGGAGCTCCTACAATGAGCAGTTCTTC	CASSLNPRGSSYNEQFF
TRBV9	NA	NA	TRBJ2-2	TGTGCCAGCAGCCGCCGCGGACAGTGGGAGCTGTTTTTT	CASSRRGQWELFF
TRBV18	NA	NA	TRBJ2-3	TGTGCCAGCTCACCTAGAGCAGATACGCAGTATTTT	CASSPRADTQYF
TRBV6-1	NA	NA	TRBJ2-5	TGTGCCAGCAGTGAAGTTATAAAAGAGACCCAGTACTTC	CASSEVIKETQYF
TRBV27	NA	NA	TRBJ2-7	TGTGCCAGCAGTAGGTTGGGGCAGCTAGTTCCCGAGCAGTACTTC	CASSRLGQLVPEQYF
TRBV11-3	TRBD2	NA	TRBJ2-1	TGTGCCAGCAGCTCTCCCCGGGGGGGTTTGACCTACAATGAGCAGTTCTTC	CASSSPRGGLTYNEQFF
TRBV6-5	TRBD1	NA	TRBJ1-1	TGTGCCAGCAGGGCACCGGGACAGGAAGCTTTCTTT	CASRAPGQEAFF
TRBV10-2	NA	NA	TRBJ2-2	TGCGCCAGCTACGACATTGAGGGTGATAGCACCGGGGAGCTGTTTTTT	CASYDIEGDSTGELFF
TRBV28	TRBD1	NA	TRBJ1-6	TGTGCCAGCAGTTCTTTGGGACAGGGAAACTATAATTCACCCCTCCACTTT	CASSSLGQGNYNSPLHF
TRBV9	NA	NA	TRBJ1-6	TGTGCCAGCAGCCCGCGCCATTCAGCGGCCAATTCACCCCTCCACTTT	CASSPRHSAANSPLHF
TRBV18	NA	NA	TRBJ1-1	TGTGCCAGCTCACGATTAGAGAACACTGAAGCTTTCTTT	CASSRLENTEAFF
TRBV4-1	TRBD2	NA	TRBJ2-5	TGCGCCAGCAGCCAAGTCCCGCGGGAGGGGGAGACCCAGTACTTC	CASSQVPREGETQYF
TRBV29-1	TRBD1	NA	TRBJ2-7	TGCAGCGTTGTTGCCAGGGGGACCCACGAGCAGTACTTC	CSVVARGTHEQYF
TRBV6-5	TRBD1	NA	TRBJ1-1	TGTGCCACCCAGGGGGCTAAGAACACTGAAGCTTTCTTT	CATQGAKNTEAFF
TRBV27	NA	NA	TRBJ1-2	TGTGCCAGCAGGAGACAGAGCCACTATGGCTACACCTTC	CASRRQSHYGYTF
TRBV9	TRBD1	NA	TRBJ1-6	TGTGCCAGCAGCGTAGGGGCAGGGGGGAATTCACCCCTCCACTTT	CASSVGAGGNSPLHF
TRBV6-2/TRBV6-3	TRBD1	once	TRBJ1-1	TGTGCCAGCAGTTCCGTCCCGGGACAGGGAAGTTATACTGAAGCTTTCTTT	CASSSVPGQGSYTEAFF
TRBV19	NA	NA	TRBJ1-2	TGTGCCAGTGGGTTCGGGGTGCGAGGCTACACCTTC	CASGFGVRGYTF
TRBV19	NA	few	TRBJ1-2	TGTGCCAGTAGAGGTGTAGCGGCCGTCTACCCCTACACCTTC	CASRGVAAVYPYTF
TRBV18	TRBD2	NA	TRBJ2-7	TGTGCCAGCTCCCCCGCCGGGACTAGCGGGGGGGCTAACGAGCAGTACTTC	CASSPAGTSGGANEQYF